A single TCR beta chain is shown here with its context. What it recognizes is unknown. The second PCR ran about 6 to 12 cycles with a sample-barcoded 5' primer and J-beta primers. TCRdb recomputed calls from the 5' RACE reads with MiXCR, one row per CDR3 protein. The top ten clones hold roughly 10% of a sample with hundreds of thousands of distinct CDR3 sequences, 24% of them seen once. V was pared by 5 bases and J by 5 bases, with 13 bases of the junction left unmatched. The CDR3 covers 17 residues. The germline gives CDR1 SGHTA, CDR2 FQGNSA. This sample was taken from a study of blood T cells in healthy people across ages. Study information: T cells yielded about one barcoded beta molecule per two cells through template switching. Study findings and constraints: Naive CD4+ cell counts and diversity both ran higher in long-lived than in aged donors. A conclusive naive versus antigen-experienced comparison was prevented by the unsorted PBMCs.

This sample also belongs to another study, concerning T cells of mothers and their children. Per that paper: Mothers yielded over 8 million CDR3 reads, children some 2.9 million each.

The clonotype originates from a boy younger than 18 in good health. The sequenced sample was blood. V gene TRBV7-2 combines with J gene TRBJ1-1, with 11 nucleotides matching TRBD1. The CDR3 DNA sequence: TGTGCCAGCAGCCCCCGGACAGGGGGCGCCCTCGGAACTGAAGCTTTCTTT. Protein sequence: CASSPRTGGALGTEAFF.